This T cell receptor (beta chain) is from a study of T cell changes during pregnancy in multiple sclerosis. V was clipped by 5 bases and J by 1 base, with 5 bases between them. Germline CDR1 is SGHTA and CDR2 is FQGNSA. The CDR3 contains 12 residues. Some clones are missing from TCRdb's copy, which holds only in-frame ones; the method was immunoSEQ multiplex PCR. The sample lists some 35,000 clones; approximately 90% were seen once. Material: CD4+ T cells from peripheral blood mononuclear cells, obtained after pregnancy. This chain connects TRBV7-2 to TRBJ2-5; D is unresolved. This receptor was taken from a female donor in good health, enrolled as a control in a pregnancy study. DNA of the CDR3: TGTGCCAGCAGCCTACCCCAAGAGACCCAGTACTTC. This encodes CASSLPQETQYF. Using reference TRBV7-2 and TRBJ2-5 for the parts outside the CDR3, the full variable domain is GAGVSQSPSNKVTEKGKDVELRCDPISGHTALYWYRQSLGQGLEFLIYFQGNSAPDKSGLPSDRFSAERTGGSVSTLTIQRTQQEDSAVYLCASSLPQETQYFGPGTRLLVL.